This TCR delta chain was captured by sequencing in a study of gamma-delta chains in newborns, infants, children (dated by TCRdb to the late 2010s). Context from the whole study: According to the study title, microbial exposure causes polyclonal expansion of innate gammadelta T cells right after birth. The study examined the way microbial exposure affected innate gammadelta T cell populations in human newborns right after birth.

Only a few counts were recorded for this clone. It lacks a known antigen. Base qualities are not at hand, and no much larger clone is one base apart. Relative to germline, V is 6 bases shorter and J is 1 base shorter, with 20 bases between their ends. The CDR3 measures 16 amino acids from cysteine to phenylalanine. Left in the record is the CDR3 DNA by itself, 48 bases read in frame from the first base. CDR1 GEAIGNYY and CDR2 EKD are derived from the germline V gene. This sample was sequenced with an Illumina MiSeq. Clone calls in TCRdb were regenerated from the public reads with CATT, after which identical DNA sequences shared one row. This sample comprises 9,000 to 13,000 delta-chain clones, 3% to 4.5% of them detected only once. The top ten hold 8.5% to 10% of the sample.

Input material: blood. The receptor chain draws on TRDV2 and TRDJ1; the D gene is perhaps TRDD3, from 5 matching bases. This TCR came from a child who was a newborn, infant or young child, either healthy, febrile or measles-vaccinated (not recorded which). Read as DNA, the sequence is TGTGCCTGTCTACACTTAAAGGGGACTACCACCGATAAACTCATCTTT. Translated, it gives CACLHLKGTTTDKLIF.